These 12 T cell receptor beta chains share one sample of origin, sequenced in a study of blood T cell repertoires in COVID-19. Only in-frame clones appear in the TCRdb table, and some are missing; sequencing was by immunoSEQ multiplex PCR. Among 95,000 to 120,000 clones listed, 90% were seen once. The sample taken for sequencing was peripheral blood. The receptors here all came from a woman aged 50 to 60 with acute or convalescent COVID-19.

The rearrangement joins TRBV2 to TRBJ2-5; 9 nucleotides match TRBD2. V shed 9 bases, J shed 4 bases, and the junction held 3 bases outside the gene matches. The length of the CDR3 is 12 residues. Germline V gene lookup returns CDR1 SNHLY and CDR2 FYNNEI. The CDR3 region is CARGTSPETQYF. The CDR3 DNA reads TGTGCCAGGGGGACTAGCCCAGAGACCCAGTACTTC.

The chain links TRBV10-3 to TRBJ1-6; TRBD1 might be the D (5 bases). V was cut by 6 bases and J by 13 bases, with 10 bases left in between. CDR1 and CDR2 (germline): ENHRY, SYGVKD. This CDR3 contains 11 residues. As DNA, the CDR3 is TGTGCCATCAGGGGGGAGGGGCCCCTCCACTTT. This codes for CAIRGEGPLHF.

The chain recombines TRBV25-1 with TRBJ1-2; 8 positions match TRBD1. The CDR3 is 14 residues long. V gave up 6 bases and J gave up 5 bases; unmatched junction bases: 8. The germline CDR1 and CDR2 sequences are MGHDK and SYGVNS. In nucleotides, the CDR3 is TGTGCCAGCAGCTCCACAGGGGGATTATATGGCTACACCTTC. Protein sequence: CASSSTGGLYGYTF.

CDR3 in DNA: TGTGCCTGGAGTGTACTAAGCGGGGGCTACACCTTC. Translating it yields CAWSVLSGGYTF. The V call is TRBV30, the J call TRBJ1-2; no reliable D call. The CDR3 contains 12 residues. Trimming took 0 bases from V and 8 from J, leaving 10 bases between them. The V gene's germline CDR1 is GTSNPN and CDR2 SVGIG (reference sequence).

Here the CDR3 DNA reads TGTGCCAGCAGCATAACAACTAATGAAAAACTGTTTTTT. Its protein product is CASSITTNEKLFF. The chain is built from TRBV11-2 and TRBJ1-4; no clear D. V was trimmed by 5 bases and J by 0 bases, leaving 4 bases between them. This CDR3 comprises 13 residues. CDR1 and CDR2 (germline): SGHAT, FQNNGV. Full variable domain (missing parts from reference TRBV11-2 and TRBJ1-4): EAGVAQSPRYKIIEKRQSVAFWCNPISGHATLYWYQQILGQGPKLLIQFQNNGVVDDSQLPKDRFSAERLKGVDSTLKIQPAKLEDSAVYLCASSITTNEKLFFGSGTQLSVL.

V usage is TRBV7-9 and J usage is TRBJ2-7; D not certain. This CDR3 is 13 amino acids long. V lost 7 bases and J 3 bases, leaving 13 bases between the germline ends. The germline V gene encodes CDR1 SEHNR and CDR2 FQNEAQ (reference sequence). In nucleotides, the CDR3 is TGTGCCAGCACCGACCCGGAGAGCTACGAGCAGTACTTC. Encoded protein: CASTDPESYEQYF.

This chain uses TRBV7-9 with TRBJ2-5; possible D gene TRBD1, 6 bases. The V end lost 4 bases, the J end lost 2 bases, and 11 bases lay between the germline ends. The germline CDR1 and CDR2 sequences are SEHNR and FQNEAQ (reference sequence). This CDR3 is 14 amino acids long. The CDR3 region is CASSSGRGQETQYF. CDR3 bases: TGTGCCAGCAGCTCCGGTAGGGGGCAAGAGACCCAGTACTTC.

This clone was seen a handful of times. The rearrangement joins TRBV27 to TRBJ1-6; 7 nucleotides line up with TRBD1. The germline CDR1 and CDR2 sequences are MNHEY and SMNVEV (reference sequence). The CDR3 has 15 residues. After removal of 4 bases from V and 6 bases from J, the junction contained 6 bases not matched to a gene. CDR3 region: CASSSGTELNSPLHF. As DNA, the CDR3 is TGTGCCAGCAGTTCAGGGACAGAACTTAATTCACCCCTCCACTTT.

J is TRBJ1-6 and V is TRBV27, with 10 nucleotides matching TRBD1. Germline CDR1 MNHEY, CDR2 SMNVEV (reference sequence). The CDR3 has 15 amino acids. J gave up 13 bases and V 5 bases, and 11 bases lay outside the gene matches. This CDR3 is CASSPTAGQGDPLHF. The CDR3 DNA reads as TGTGCCAGCAGTCCGACCGCCGGACAGGGGGACCCCCTCCACTTT.

The CDR3 DNA is TGCGCCAGCACCCCCGGAGGGCAGTTAGTTTCACCCCTCCACTTT. This gives the protein CASTPGGQLVSPLHF. V gene TRBV5-1 combines with J gene TRBJ1-6; D call uncertain. The V end was cut by 6 bases, the J end by 9 bases, with 19 bases between. CDR1 and CDR2 (germline): SGHRS, YFSETQ. The CDR3 spans 15 residues.

This clone was seen a single time. The chain carries TRBV9 and TRBJ2-3; D is perhaps TRBD1 (5 bases). V lost 1 base, J lost 1 base, and 10 bases lay in between. This CDR3 spans 15 amino acids. Germline V gives CDR1 SGDLS, CDR2 YYNGEE. The CDR3 coding sequence is TGTGCCAGCAGCGTACAGGGCGAACGCACAGATACGCAGTATTTT. It is translated as CASSVQGERTDTQYF.

This chain connects TRBV18 to TRBJ2-7, with 11 bases identical to TRBD2. The germline CDR1 and CDR2 sequences are KGHSH and LQKENI. The CDR3 has 15 amino acids. J was trimmed by 3 bases and V by 2 bases; bases with no gene match: 3. The CDR3 is CASSPTTSGIYEQYF. CDR3 in DNA: TGTGCCAGCTCACCAACGACTAGCGGGATCTACGAGCAGTACTTC.